This TCR beta chain was retrieved from a study of shared clonotypes between healthy human individuals. As for the study in general: Donor composition was a couple of women and three men, aged 18 to 49.

The CDR3 has 14 residues. Germline values: CDR1 SGHTS, CDR2 YDEGEE. This table comes from immunoSEQ multiplex PCR, and its TCRdb copy is limited to in-frame clones, with some not included. The data hold around 500,000 clones, with 70% to 80% observed a single time. The chain employs TRBV5-8 and TRBJ2-5, with D possibly being TRBD1 (7 bases). TRBJ2-7 matches the DNA end more closely, so the J call is doubtful. The clonotype was recovered from a woman between 35 and 50 years old in good health. Some clones in this sample may be carry-over from other donors' samples. Sequenced input: PBMCs. CDR3 bases: TGTGCCAGCAGCTTGTTGCCAGGGGGGTACGAGCAGTACTTC. Its protein is CASSLLPGGYEQYF.